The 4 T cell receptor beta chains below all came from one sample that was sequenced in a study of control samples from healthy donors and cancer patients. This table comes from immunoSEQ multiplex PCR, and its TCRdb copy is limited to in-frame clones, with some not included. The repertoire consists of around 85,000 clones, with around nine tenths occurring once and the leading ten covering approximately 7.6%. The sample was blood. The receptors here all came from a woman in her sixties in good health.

CDR3 nucleotide sequence: TGTGCCAGCAGTACGAGGAGTAACAATGAGCAGTTCTTC. Its protein is CASSTRSNNEQFF. This chain connects TRBV7-2 to TRBJ2-1; D gene unclear. Germline V gives CDR1 SGHTA, CDR2 FQGNSA. The V end lost 6 bases, the J end lost 5 bases, and 11 bases lay between the germline ends. The CDR3 has 13 amino acids.

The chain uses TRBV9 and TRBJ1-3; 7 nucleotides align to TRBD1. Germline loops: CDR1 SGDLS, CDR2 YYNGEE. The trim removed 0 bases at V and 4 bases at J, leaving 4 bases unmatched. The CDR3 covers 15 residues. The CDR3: CASSVEGGRGNTIYF. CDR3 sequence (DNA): TGTGCCAGCAGCGTAGAAGGGGGCAGGGGAAACACCATATATTTT.

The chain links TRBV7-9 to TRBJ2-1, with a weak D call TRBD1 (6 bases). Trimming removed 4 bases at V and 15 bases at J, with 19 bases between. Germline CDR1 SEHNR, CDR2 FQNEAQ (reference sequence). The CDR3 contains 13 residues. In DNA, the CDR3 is TGTGCCAGCAGCTCCCAACAGGGTGGGTGGTCGTTCTTC. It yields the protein CASSSQQGGWSFF.

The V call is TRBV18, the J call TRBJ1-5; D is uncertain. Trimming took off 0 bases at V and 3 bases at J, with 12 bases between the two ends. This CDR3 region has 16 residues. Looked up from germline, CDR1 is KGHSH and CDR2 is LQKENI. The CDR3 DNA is TGTGCCAGCTCACCACCACCACTGGGAAACAATCAGCCCCAGCATTTT. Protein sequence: CASSPPPLGNNQPQHF.